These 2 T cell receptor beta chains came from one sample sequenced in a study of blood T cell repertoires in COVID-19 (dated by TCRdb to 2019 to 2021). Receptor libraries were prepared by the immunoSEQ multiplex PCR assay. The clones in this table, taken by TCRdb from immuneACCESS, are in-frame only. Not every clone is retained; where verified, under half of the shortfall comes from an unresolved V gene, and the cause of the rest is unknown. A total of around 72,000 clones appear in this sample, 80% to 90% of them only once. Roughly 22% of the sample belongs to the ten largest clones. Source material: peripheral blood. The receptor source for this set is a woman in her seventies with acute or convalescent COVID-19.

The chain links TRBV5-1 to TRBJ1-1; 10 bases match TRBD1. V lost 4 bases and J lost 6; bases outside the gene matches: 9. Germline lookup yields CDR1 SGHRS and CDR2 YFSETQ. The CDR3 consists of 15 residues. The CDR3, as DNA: TGCGCCAGCAGCCCGTTGGGACAGGGGAAATCTGAAGCTTTCTTT. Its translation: CASSPLGQGKSEAFF.

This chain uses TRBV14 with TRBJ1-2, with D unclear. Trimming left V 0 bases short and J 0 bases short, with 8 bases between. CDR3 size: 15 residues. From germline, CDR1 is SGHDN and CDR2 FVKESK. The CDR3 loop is CASSQELSSNYGYTF. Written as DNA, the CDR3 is TGTGCCAGCAGCCAAGAACTCTCTTCTAACTATGGCTACACCTTC.